This T cell receptor beta chain was obtained from a study of OX40 agonist ivuxolimab in advanced cancers. General study findings and limits: Partial responders treated at 0.1-3.0 mg/kg exhibited clonal expansion among the lowest measured. Certain nonresponders likewise exhibited a low normalized T-cell clonal expansion. At 0.1 to 3.0 mg/kg, CD4+ and CD8+ blood T cells expanded clonally by week 6.

The protocol was immunoSEQ multiplex PCR, while the TCRdb copy is restricted to in-frame clones and leaves out a portion. The sample lists 33,000 or so clones, approximately 80% occurring once. The length of the CDR3 is 18 residues. A note on this clone: Its target is unknown.

The specimen was CD4+ or CD8+ T cells sorted from blood, collected in a trial of the OX40 agonist ivuxolimab. This sequence originates from an adult with an advanced solid tumor such as melanoma, head and neck, liver or kidney cancer. The rearrangement links TRBV21-1 to TRBJ2-1; TRBD1 was called by the table and not checked on the DNA. TRBV21-1 is annotated as a pseudogene. The CDR3: CASSKPPFDRTCYNEQFF. The CDR3 DNA reads TGTGCCAGCAGCAAACCACCCTTTGACAGAACTTGTTACAATGAGCAGTTCTTC.